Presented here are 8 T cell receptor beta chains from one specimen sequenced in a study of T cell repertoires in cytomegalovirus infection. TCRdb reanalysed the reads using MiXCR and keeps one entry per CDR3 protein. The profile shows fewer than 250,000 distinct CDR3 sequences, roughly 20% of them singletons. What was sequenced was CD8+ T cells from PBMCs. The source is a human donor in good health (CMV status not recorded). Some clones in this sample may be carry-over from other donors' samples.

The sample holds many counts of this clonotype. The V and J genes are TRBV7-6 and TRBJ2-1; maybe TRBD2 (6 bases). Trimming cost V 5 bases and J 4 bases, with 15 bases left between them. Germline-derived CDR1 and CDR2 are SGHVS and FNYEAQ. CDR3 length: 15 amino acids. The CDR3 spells CASSELWGEYNEQFF. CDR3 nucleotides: TGTGCCAGCAGCGAACTCTGGGGGGAGTACAATGAGCAGTTCTTC.

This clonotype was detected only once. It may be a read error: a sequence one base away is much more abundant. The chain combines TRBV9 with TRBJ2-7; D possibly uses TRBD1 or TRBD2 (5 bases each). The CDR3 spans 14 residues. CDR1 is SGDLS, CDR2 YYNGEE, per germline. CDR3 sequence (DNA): TGTGCCAGCAGCGTAGAGTGGGGGTCCTACGAGCAGCACTTC. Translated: CASSVEWGSYEQHF.

CDR3 sequence (DNA): TGTGCCAGTAGGGCAGGGGGCGACGTCACTGAAGCTTTCTTT. It yields the protein CASRAGGDVTEAFF. V usage is TRBV19 and J usage is TRBJ1-1; 8 bases are shared with TRBD1. V shed 6 bases, J shed 4 bases, and the junction held 7 bases outside the gene matches. There are 14 residues in the CDR3. The germline V gene has CDR1 LNHDA and CDR2 SQIVND (reference sequence).

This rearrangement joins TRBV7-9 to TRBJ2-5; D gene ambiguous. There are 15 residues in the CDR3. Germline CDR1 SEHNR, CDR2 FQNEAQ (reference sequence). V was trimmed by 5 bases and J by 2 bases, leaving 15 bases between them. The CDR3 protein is CASSRPKAEQETQYF. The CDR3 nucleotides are TGTGCCAGCAGCCGCCCCAAGGCGGAGCAAGAGACCCAGTACTTC.

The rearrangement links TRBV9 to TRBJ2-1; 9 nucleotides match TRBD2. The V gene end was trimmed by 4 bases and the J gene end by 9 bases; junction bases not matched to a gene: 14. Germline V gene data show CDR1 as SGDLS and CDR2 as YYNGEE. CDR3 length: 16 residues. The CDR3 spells CASSSTPRTSEGEQFF. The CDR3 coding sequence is TGTGCCAGCAGCTCGACCCCTCGGACTAGCGAGGGTGAGCAGTTCTTC.

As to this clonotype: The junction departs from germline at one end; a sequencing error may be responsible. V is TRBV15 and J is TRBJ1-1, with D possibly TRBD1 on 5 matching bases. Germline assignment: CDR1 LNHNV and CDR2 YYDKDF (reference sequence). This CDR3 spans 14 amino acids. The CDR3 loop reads CATGRDGDGTKAFF. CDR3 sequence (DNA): TGTGCCACCGGCAGAGATGGGGACGGGACTAAAGCTTTCTTT.

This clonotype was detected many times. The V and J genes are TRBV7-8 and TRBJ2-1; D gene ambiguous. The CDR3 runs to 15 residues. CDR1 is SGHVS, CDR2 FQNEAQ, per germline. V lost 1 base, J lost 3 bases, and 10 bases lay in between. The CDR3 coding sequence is TGTGCCAGCAGCTTAGAGGGCGGCCTCTACAATGAGCAGTTCTTC. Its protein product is CASSLEGGLYNEQFF.

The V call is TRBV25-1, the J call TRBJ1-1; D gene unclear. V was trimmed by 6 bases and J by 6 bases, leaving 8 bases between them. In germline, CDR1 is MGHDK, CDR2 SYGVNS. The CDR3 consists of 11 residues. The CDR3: CASSEWAEAFF. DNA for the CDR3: TGTGCCAGCAGCGAGTGGGCTGAAGCTTTCTTT.